This passage covers 3 T cell receptor beta chains from one sample sequenced in a study of glioma-infiltrating T cells after dendritic cell vaccination. Clones were read by immunoSEQ multiplex PCR, and TCRdb kept only the in-frame ones, dropping some. The sample lists under 100,000 clones; about 79% were seen once. Sequenced material: blood, taken before dendritic cell vaccination. The origin of the receptors is a human donor with glioblastoma.

The chain carries TRBV18 and TRBJ2-1; TRBD1 is a possible D gene (5 bases). Germline V gene data show CDR1 as KGHSH and CDR2 as LQKENI. Trimming stripped 2 bases from V and 8 bases from J, with 10 bases between. The CDR3 loop spans 13 amino acids. The CDR3, as DNA: TGTGCCAGCTCACCAGCAGGGCTTGATGAGCAGTTCTTC. This codes for CASSPAGLDEQFF.

For this clone: Other nucleotide sequences in the sample specify the same CDR3. The chain combines TRBV7-9 with TRBJ1-2; TRBD1 matches 8 bases. V was clipped by 5 bases and J by 2 bases; unmatched bases: 4. This CDR3 comprises 14 residues. Germline-derived CDR1 and CDR2 are SEHNR and FQNEAQ (reference sequence). As DNA, the CDR3 is TGTGCCAGCAGCCCTCGACAGGGGAACTATGGCTACACCTTC. It codes for CASSPRQGNYGYTF.

The V and J genes are TRBV5-1 and TRBJ1-2; 8 nucleotides match TRBD1. CDR3 size: 15 residues. The V and J ends lost 3 bases and 2 bases, in that order; junction bases with no gene match: 6. Per the germline V gene, CDR1 is SGHRS and CDR2 is YFSETQ. CDR3 protein: CASSSWTGKNYGYTF. CDR3 nucleotide sequence: TGCGCCAGCAGCTCCTGGACAGGGAAAAACTATGGCTACACCTTC.